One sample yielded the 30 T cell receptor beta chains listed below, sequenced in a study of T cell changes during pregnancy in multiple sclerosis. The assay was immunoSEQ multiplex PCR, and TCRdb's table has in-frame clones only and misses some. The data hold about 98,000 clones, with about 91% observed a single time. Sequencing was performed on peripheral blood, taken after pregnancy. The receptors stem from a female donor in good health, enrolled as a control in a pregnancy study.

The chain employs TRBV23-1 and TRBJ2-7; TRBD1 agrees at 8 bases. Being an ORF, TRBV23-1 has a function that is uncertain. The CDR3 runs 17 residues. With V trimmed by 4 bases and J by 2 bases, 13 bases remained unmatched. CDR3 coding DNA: TGCGCCAGCAGTCGTACAACGAAAGGACAGGGCCCCTACGAGCAGTACTTC. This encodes CASSRTTKGQGPYEQYF.

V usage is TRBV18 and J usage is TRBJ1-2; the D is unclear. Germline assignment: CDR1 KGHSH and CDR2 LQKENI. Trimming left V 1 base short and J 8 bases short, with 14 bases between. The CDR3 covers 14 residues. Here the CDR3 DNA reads TGTGCCAGCTCACCACGAGAGGGAGCGGGCGGCTACACCTTC. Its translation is CASSPREGAGGYTF.

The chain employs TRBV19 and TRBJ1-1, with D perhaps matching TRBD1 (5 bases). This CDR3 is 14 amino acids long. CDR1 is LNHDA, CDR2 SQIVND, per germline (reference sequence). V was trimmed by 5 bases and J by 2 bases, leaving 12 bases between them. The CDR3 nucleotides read TGTGCCAGTAGTTGGGGCAGGGTTAACACTGAAGCTTTCTTT. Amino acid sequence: CASSWGRVNTEAFF.

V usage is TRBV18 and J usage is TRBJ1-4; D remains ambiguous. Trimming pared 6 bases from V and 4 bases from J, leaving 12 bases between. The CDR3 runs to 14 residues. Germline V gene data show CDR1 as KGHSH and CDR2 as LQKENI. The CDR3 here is CASSPGTNNEKLFF. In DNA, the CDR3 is TGTGCCAGCTCCCCGGGAACCAATAATGAAAAACTGTTTTTT.

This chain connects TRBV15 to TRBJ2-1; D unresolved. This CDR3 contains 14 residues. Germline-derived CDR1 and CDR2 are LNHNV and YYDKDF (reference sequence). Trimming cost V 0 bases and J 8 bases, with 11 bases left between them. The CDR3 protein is CATSRDGPADEQFF. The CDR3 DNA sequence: TGTGCCACCAGCAGAGATGGGCCAGCCGATGAGCAGTTCTTC.

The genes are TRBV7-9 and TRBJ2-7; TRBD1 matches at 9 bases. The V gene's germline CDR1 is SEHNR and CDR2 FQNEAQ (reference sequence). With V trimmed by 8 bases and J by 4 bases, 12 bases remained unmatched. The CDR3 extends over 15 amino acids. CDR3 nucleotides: TGTGCCAGCGGAGGCCGGACAGGGGTGTCGTACGAGCAGTACTTC. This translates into CASGGRTGVSYEQYF.

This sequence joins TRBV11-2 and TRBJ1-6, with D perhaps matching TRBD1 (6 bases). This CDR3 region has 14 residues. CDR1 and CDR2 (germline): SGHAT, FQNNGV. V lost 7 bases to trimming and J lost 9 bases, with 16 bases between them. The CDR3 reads CASTGQGLGSPLHF. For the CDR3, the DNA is TGTGCCAGCACCGGTCAGGGGTTGGGTTCACCCCTCCACTTT.

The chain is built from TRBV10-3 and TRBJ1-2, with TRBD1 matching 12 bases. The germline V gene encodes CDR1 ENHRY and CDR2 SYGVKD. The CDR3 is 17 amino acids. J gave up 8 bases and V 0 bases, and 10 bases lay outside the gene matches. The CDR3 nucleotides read TGTGCCATCAGTGAGTCCGGGACAGGGGGCGCGGGGTACGGCTACACCTTC. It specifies CAISESGTGGAGYGYTF.

The CDR3 DNA reads TGTGCCAGCAGCTTGAGTGGGACAGCCAGCTACGAGCAGTACTTC. It codes for CASSLSGTASYEQYF. This chain uses TRBV5-4 with TRBJ2-7; TRBD1 aligns across 7 bases. The CDR3 runs 15 residues. CDR1 SGHNT and CDR2 YYREEE come from the germline V gene (reference sequence). V trimming: 1 base; J trimming: 3 bases; junction bases outside the gene matches: 7.

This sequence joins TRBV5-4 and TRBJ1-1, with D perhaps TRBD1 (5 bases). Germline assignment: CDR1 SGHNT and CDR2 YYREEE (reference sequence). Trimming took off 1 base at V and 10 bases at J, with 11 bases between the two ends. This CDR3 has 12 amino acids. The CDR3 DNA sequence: TGTGCCAGCAGCTTGATCGGGGGAAGAGCTTTCTTT. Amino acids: CASSLIGGRAFF.

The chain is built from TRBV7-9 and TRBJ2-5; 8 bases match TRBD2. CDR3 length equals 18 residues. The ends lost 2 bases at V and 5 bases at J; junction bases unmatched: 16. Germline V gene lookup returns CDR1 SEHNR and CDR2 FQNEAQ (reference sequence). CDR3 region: CASSLTSLAARVGETQYF. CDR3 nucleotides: TGTGCCAGCAGCTTAACCTCACTAGCGGCCCGGGTAGGGGAGACCCAGTACTTC. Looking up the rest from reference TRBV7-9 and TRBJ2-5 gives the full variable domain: DTGVSQNPRHKITKRGQNVTFRCDPISEHNRLYWYRQTLGQGPEFLTYFQNEAQLEKSRLLSDRFSAERPKGSFSTLEIQRTEQGDSAMYLCASSLTSLAARVGETQYFGPGTRLLVL.

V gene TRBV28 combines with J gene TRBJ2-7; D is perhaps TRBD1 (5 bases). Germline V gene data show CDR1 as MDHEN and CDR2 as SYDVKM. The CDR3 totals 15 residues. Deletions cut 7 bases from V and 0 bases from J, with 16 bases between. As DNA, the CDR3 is TGTGCCAGCACTCTCCCCGGACACCTCTCCTACGAGCAGTACTTC. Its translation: CASTLPGHLSYEQYF. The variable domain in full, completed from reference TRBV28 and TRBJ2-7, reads DVKVTQSSRYLVKRTGEKVFLECVQDMDHENMFWYRQDPGLGLRLIYFSYDVKMKEKGDIPEGYSVSREKKERFSLILESASTNQTSMYLCASTLPGHLSYEQYFGPGTRLTVT.

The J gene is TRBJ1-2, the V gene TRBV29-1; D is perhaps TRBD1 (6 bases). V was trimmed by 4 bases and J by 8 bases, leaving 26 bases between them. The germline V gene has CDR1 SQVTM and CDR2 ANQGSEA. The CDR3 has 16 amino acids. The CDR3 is CSVGGGQITRLRGYTF. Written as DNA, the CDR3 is TGCAGCGTTGGCGGGGGGCAGATTACCCGGCTGAGGGGCTACACCTTC.

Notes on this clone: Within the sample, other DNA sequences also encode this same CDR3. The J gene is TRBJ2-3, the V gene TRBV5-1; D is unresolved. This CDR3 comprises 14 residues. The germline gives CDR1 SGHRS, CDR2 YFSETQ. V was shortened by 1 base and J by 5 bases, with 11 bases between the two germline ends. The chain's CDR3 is CASSLLTAEDTQYF. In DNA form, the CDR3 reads TGCGCCAGCAGCTTGTTAACAGCTGAAGATACGCAGTATTTT.

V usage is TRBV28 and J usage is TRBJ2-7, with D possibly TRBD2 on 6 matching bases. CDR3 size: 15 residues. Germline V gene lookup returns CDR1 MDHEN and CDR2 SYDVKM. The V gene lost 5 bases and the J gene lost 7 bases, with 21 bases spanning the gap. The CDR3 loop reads CASSGSSDLVWEQYF. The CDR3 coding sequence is TGTGCCAGCAGTGGGTCTAGCGACCTAGTCTGGGAGCAGTACTTC.

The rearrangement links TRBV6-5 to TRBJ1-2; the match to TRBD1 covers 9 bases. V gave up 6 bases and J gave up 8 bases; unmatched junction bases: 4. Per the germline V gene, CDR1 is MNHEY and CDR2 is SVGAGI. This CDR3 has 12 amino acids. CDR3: CASSTTGGGYTF. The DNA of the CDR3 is TGTGCCAGCAGCACGACAGGGGGAGGCTACACCTTC.

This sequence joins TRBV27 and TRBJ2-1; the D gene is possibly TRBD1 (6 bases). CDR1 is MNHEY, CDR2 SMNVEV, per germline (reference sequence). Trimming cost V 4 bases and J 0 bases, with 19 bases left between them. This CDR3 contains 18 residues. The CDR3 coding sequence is TGTGCCAGCAGTTCTCGGGGACCAGACAGGTACTCCTACAATGAGCAGTTCTTC. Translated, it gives CASSSRGPDRYSYNEQFF.

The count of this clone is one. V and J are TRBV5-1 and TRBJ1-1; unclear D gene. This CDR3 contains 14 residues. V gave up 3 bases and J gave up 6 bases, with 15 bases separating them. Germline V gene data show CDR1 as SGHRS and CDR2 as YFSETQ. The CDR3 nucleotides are TGCGCCAGCAGCTCCCCTAAGCGGGATTCTGAAGCTTTCTTT. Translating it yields CASSSPKRDSEAFF. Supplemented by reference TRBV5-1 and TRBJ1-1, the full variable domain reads KAGVTQTPRYLIKTRGQQVTLSCSPISGHRSVSWYQQTPGQGLQFLFEYFSETQRNKGNFPGRFSGRQFSNSRSEMNVSTLELGDSALYLCASSSPKRDSEAFFGQGTRLTVV.

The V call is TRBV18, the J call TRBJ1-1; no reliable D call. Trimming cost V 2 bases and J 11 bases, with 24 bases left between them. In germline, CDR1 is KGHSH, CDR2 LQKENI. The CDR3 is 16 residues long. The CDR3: CASSPRNLNSGTGAFF. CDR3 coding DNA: TGTGCCAGCTCACCAAGAAATTTAAACAGCGGAACGGGGGCTTTCTTT.

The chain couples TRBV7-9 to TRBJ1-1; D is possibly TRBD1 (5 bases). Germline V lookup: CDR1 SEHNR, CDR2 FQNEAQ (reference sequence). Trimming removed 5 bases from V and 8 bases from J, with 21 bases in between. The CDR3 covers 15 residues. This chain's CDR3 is CASSLNGGGSDEAFF. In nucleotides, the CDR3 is TGTGCCAGCAGCCTCAACGGGGGAGGAAGCGACGAAGCTTTCTTT.

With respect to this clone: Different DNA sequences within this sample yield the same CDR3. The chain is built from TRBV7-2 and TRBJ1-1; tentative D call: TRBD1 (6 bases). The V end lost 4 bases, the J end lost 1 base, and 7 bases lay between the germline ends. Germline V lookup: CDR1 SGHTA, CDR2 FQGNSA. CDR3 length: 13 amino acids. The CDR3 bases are TGTGCCAGCAGCTCGGGACAGAACACTGAAGCTTTCTTT. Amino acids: CASSSGQNTEAFF.

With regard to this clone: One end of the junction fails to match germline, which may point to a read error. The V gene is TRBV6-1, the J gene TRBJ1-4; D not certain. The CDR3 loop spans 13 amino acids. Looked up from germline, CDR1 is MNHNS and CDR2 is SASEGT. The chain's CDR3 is CASSEAGGSSPHF. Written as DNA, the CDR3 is TGTGCCAGCAGTGAAGCGGGTGGGTCTAGCCCCCACTTT.

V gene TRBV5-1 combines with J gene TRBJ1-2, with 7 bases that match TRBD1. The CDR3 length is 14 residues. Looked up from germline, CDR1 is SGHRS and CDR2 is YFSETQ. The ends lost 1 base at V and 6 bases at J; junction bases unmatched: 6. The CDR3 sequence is CASSLQGVGDGYTF. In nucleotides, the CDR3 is TGCGCCAGCAGCTTGCAGGGGGTTGGCGATGGCTACACCTTC.

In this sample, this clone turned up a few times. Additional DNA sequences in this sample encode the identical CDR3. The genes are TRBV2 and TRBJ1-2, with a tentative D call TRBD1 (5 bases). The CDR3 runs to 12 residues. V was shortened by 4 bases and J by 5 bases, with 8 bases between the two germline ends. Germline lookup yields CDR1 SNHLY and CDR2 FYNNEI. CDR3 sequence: CASSASGYGYTF. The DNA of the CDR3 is TGTGCCAGCAGTGCTTCAGGGTATGGCTACACCTTC.

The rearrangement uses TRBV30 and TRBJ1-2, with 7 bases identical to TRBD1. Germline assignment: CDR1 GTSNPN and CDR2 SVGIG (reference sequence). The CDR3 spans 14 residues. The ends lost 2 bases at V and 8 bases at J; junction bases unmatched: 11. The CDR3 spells CAWSRDRKSYGYTF. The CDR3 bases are TGTGCCTGGAGTCGGGACAGAAAATCGTACGGCTACACCTTC.

Here the CDR3 reads CASSLELAAEQYF. The CDR3, as DNA: TGTGCCAGCAGCTTGGAACTAGCGGCCGAGCAGTACTTC. This chain connects TRBV5-4 to TRBJ2-7; 8 bases are a match to TRBD2. V was clipped by 0 bases and J by 6 bases; unmatched bases: 2. CDR1 is SGHNT and CDR2 is YYREEE in the germline V gene (reference sequence). The CDR3 totals 13 residues. The variable domain in full, with the rest retrieved from reference TRBV5-4 and TRBJ2-7, is ETGVTQSPTHLIKTRGQQVTLRCSSQSGHNTVSWYQQALGQGPQFIFQYYREEENGRGNFPPRFSGLQFPNYSSELNVNALELDDSALYLCASSLELAAEQYFGPGTRLTVT.

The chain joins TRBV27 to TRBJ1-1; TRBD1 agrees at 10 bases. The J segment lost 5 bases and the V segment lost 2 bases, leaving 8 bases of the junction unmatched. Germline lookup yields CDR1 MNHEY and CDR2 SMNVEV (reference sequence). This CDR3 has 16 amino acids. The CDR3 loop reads CASSLADRGRYTEAFF. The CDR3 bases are TGTGCCAGCAGTTTAGCAGACAGGGGGCGATATACTGAAGCTTTCTTT.

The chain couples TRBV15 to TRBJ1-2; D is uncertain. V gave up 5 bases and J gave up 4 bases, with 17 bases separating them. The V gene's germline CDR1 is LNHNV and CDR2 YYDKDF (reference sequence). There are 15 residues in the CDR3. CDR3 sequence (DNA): TGTGCCACCAGCCGTCAGCGGGAACGCGGCTATGGCTACACCTTC. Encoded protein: CATSRQRERGYGYTF.

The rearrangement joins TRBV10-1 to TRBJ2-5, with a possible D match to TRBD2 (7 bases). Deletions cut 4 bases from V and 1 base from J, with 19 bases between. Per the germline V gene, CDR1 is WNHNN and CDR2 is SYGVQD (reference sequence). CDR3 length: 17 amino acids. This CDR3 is CASSAGGGGYSQETQYF. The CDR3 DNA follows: TGCGCCAGCAGTGCGGGGGGCGGCGGGTATAGCCAAGAGACCCAGTACTTC.

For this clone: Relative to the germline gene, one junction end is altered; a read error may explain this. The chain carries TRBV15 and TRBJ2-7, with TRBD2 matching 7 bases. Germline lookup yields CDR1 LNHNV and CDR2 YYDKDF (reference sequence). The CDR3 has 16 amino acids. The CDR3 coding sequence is TGTACCACCAGCAGAGACCGGGGGAGGGTTTCCTACGAGCAGTACTTC. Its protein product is CTTSRDRGRVSYEQYF.